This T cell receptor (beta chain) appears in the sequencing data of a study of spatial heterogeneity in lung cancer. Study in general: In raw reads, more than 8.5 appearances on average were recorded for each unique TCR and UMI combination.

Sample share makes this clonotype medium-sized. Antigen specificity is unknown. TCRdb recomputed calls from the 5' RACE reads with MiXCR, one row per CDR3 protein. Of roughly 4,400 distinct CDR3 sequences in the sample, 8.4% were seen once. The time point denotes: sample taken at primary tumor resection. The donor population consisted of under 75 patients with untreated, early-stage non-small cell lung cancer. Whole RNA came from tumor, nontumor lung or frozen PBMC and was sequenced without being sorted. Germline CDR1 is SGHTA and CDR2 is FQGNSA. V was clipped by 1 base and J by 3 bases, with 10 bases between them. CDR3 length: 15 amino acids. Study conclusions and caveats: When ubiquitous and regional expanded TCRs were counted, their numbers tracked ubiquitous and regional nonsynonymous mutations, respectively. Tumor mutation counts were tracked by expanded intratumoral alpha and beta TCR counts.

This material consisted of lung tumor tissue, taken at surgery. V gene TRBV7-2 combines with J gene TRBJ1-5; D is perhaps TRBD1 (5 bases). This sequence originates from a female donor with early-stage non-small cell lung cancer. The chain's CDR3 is CASSLVGAHNQPQHF. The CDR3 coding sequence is TGTGCCAGCAGCTTAGTAGGGGCCCACAATCAGCCCCAGCATTTT.